This T cell receptor beta chain was captured by sequencing in a study of T cells in Graves' hyperthyroidism and ophthalmopathy. The CDR3 contains 18 residues. Germline CDR1 MNHEY, CDR2 SVGEGT. Trimming at V came to 4 bases and at J to 5 bases, leaving 18 bases not matched to a gene. Uncontrolled infections, other autoimmune diseases, pregnancy or lactation led to exclusion of patients. The source material, RNA transcripts, was used to amplify TCR beta CDR3 regions. The TCR CDR3 was amplified in a first-round RT-PCR using the HTBI primer set. One entry per CDR3 protein results from TCRdb running MiXCR on the multiplex PCR reads. Here the sample spans fewer than 650,000 distinct CDR3 sequences, about 14% being singletons. This clonotype came up many times.

This clonotype was sampled from a woman between 40 and 50 years old with Graves' ophthalmopathy. The chain joins TRBV6-2 or TRBV6-3 to TRBJ1-2, with 8 bases aligning to TRBD1. The sample consisted of blood. The CDR3 DNA reads TGTGCCAGCAGTTTCCCGGGACAGGTATCCGTCTTGTCTTATGGCTACACCTTC. This sequence encodes CASSFPGQVSVLSYGYTF.